These 18 T cell receptor beta chains originate from one sample sequenced in a study of blood T cells in healthy people across ages. PCR was performed a second time for about 6 to 12 cycles using a sample-barcoded 5' primer and a J-beta primer mix. From the 5' RACE reads, TCRdb called clonotypes with MiXCR, one entry per CDR3 protein. The repertoire consists of fewer than 2 million distinct CDR3 sequences, with about 39% occurring once and the leading ten covering roughly 23%. The sequencing input was blood. The receptor set was obtained from a human donor in good health.

The chain joins TRBV29-1 to TRBJ2-3; no clear D. CDR3 size: 13 residues. CDR1 SQVTM and CDR2 ANQGSEA come from the germline V gene. V was trimmed by 7 bases and J by 0 bases, leaving 11 bases between them. In DNA, the CDR3 is TGCAGCGCAAAATCCGGGAGCACAGATACGCAGTATTTT. Residues: CSAKSGSTDTQYF.

This CDR3 reads CASSEQISAYEQYF. The CDR3, as DNA: TGTGCCAGTAGTGAACAGATTTCGGCCTACGAGCAGTACTTC. V usage is TRBV19 and J usage is TRBJ2-7; the D is unclear. The CDR3 has 14 residues. Germline V gene lookup returns CDR1 LNHDA and CDR2 SQIVND (reference sequence). Trimming removed 5 bases from V and 2 bases from J, with 13 bases in between.

This clonotype was seen only a few times. The chain combines TRBV7-9 with TRBJ2-1, with TRBD1 identical over 8 bases. The CDR3 spans 16 residues. The germline V gene has CDR1 SEHNR and CDR2 FQNEAQ (reference sequence). V trimming: 4 bases; J trimming: 5 bases; junction bases outside the gene matches: 10. The chain's CDR3 is CASSSPDRVFHNEQFF. The CDR3 DNA is TGTGCCAGCAGCTCCCCGGACAGGGTATTTCACAATGAGCAGTTCTTC.

The V call is TRBV2, the J call TRBJ2-2, with TRBD1 as a possible D gene (6 bases). V was shortened by 6 bases and J by 5 bases, with 10 bases between the two germline ends. CDR1 is SNHLY and CDR2 is FYNNEI in the germline V gene. CDR3 length: 13 residues. The CDR3 DNA reads TGTGCCAGCAGGGCTACAGGGACCGGGGAGCTGTTTTTT. Protein product: CASRATGTGELFF. The entire variable domain, with the rest obtained from reference TRBV2 and TRBJ2-2, is as follows: EPEVTQTPSHQVTQMGQEVILRCVPISNHLYFYWYRQILGQKVEFLVSFYNNEISEKSEIFDDQFSVERPDGSNFTLKIRSTKLEDSAMYFCASRATGTGELFFGEGSRLTVL.

The chain recombines TRBV12-3 or TRBV12-4 with TRBJ2-3; D possibly matches TRBD1 or TRBD2 (6 bases each). The CDR3 runs to 12 residues. Between the trimmed V and J ends, which lost 8 bases and 9 bases, there was a span of 15 bases. CDR3 amino acids: CASEGGPETQYF. CDR3 DNA: TGTGCCAGCGAAGGGGGGCCGGAGACGCAGTATTTT.

This clonotype was recorded many times. The V call is TRBV29-1, the J call TRBJ2-7; TRBD1 agrees at 10 bases. Germline V gives CDR1 SQVTM, CDR2 ANQGSEA. J lost 5 bases, V lost 5 bases, and 6 bases had no gene match. The CDR3 covers 13 residues. The CDR3 sequence: CSVSRQGAHEQYF. As DNA, the CDR3 is TGCAGCGTTTCTCGACAGGGGGCACACGAGCAGTACTTC.

This clonotype showed up just a few times. The chain employs TRBV2 and TRBJ2-7; possibly TRBD2 for D (7 bases). There are 15 residues in the CDR3. Germline-derived CDR1 and CDR2 are SNHLY and FYNNEI. Trimming left V 6 bases short and J 3 bases short, with 18 bases between. The CDR3 spells CASRGGEGHLYEQYF. Here the CDR3 DNA reads TGTGCCAGCAGAGGGGGGGAGGGACACCTCTACGAGCAGTACTTC.

This clonotype is a singleton in its sample. The chain uses TRBV12-3 or TRBV12-4 and TRBJ1-5; D may be TRBD1 (5 bases). CDR3 length: 14 amino acids. V lost 6 bases to trimming and J lost 4 bases, with 13 bases between them. The CDR3 DNA is TGTGCCAGCAGCTTAAGGTGGGGGAATCAGCCCCAGCATTTT. It encodes CASSLRWGNQPQHF.

The rearrangement joins TRBV7-9 to TRBJ2-1, with D unclear. The CDR3 is 11 residues long. Between the trimmed V and J ends, which lost 10 bases and 4 bases, there was a span of 8 bases. Germline V gene sequence: CDR1 SEHNR, CDR2 FQNEAQ (reference sequence). CDR3 sequence reads: CATDDYNEQFF. CDR3 DNA: TGTGCCACGGACGATTACAATGAGCAGTTCTTC.

This clonotype was seen a few times. V is TRBV4-2 and J is TRBJ1-1; no definite D call. CDR3 length: 17 residues. CDR1 is LGHNA, CDR2 YNFKEQ, per germline. Between the trimmed V and J ends, which lost 1 base and 0 bases, there was a span of 15 bases. The CDR3 loop reads CASSQVRWGNMNTEAFF. CDR3 nucleotides: TGTGCCAGCAGCCAAGTAAGATGGGGTAACATGAACACTGAAGCTTTCTTT.

The rearrangement uses TRBV7-9 and TRBJ2-3, with 7 bases fitting TRBD1. Per germline, CDR1 SEHNR and CDR2 FQNEAQ (reference sequence). V trimming: 5 bases; J trimming: 0 bases; junction bases outside the gene matches: 11. This CDR3 comprises 17 residues. The CDR3 bases are TGTGCCAGCAGCACCCGACAGGGTCCCCTCAGCACAGATACGCAGTATTTT. It yields the protein CASSTRQGPLSTDTQYF.

This clonotype was counted between two and nine times. The rearrangement joins TRBV7-3 to TRBJ2-3; the D gene is possibly TRBD2 (5 bases). The CDR3 is 15 amino acids. Trimming took 5 bases from V and 1 from J, leaving 13 bases between them. Germline CDR1 SGHTA, CDR2 FQGTGA. For the CDR3, the DNA is TGTGCCAGCAGCAGCACTAGTACGGGCACAGATACGCAGTATTTT. Residues: CASSSTSTGTDTQYF.

This clonotype came up many times. The J gene is TRBJ2-1, the V gene TRBV29-1; 11 nucleotides match TRBD2. V lost 7 bases to trimming and J lost 5 bases; unmatched junction nucleotides: 13. Germline CDR1 and CDR2: SQVTM and ANQGSEA. The CDR3 contains 16 residues. The DNA of the CDR3 is TGCAGCGCCAGCCATTATAGCGGGGGGGCCGACAATGAGCAGTTCTTC. This gives the protein CSASHYSGGADNEQFF.

V usage is TRBV20-1 and J usage is TRBJ2-1; D possibly uses TRBD1 or TRBD2 (5 bases each). Germline lookup yields CDR1 DFQATT and CDR2 SNEGSKA (reference sequence). Between the trimmed V and J ends, which lost 6 bases and 0 bases, there was a span of 15 bases. There are 15 residues in the CDR3. CDR3 DNA: TGCAGTGCCCCGGGGACCTTTAACTCCTACAATGAGCAGTTCTTC. Translating gives CSAPGTFNSYNEQFF.

This clonotype was recorded a few times. The rearrangement links TRBV6-6 to TRBJ2-5; perhaps TRBD2 as D (6 bases). Looked up from germline, CDR1 is MNHNY and CDR2 is SVGAGI (reference sequence). V gave up 5 bases and J gave up 4 bases, with 17 bases separating them. The CDR3 is 15 amino acids. The CDR3 sequence is CASSTLGGVRETQYF. Here the CDR3 DNA reads TGTGCCAGCAGTACCCTTGGCGGGGTACGAGAGACCCAGTACTTC.

The genes are TRBV4-3 and TRBJ1-2, with a tentative D call TRBD1 (6 bases). The CDR3 sequence is 14 residues long. The V and J ends lost 0 bases and 6 bases respectively, with 11 bases between them. The germline CDR1 and CDR2 sequences are LGHNA and YSLEER. The CDR3 DNA is TGCGCCAGCAGCCAAGATGCGCAGGGGAATGGCTACACCTTC. Translating gives CASSQDAQGNGYTF.

This clonotype was picked up a small number of times. V is TRBV5-6 and J is TRBJ2-6, with D possibly matching TRBD1 (6 bases). The germline V and J ends were trimmed by 1 base and 2 bases, with 10 bases remaining between them. CDR1 and CDR2 (germline): SGHDT, YYEEEE. The CDR3 consists of 16 residues. This chain's CDR3 is CASSLTKGAGANVLTF. CDR3 DNA: TGTGCCAGCAGCTTGACGAAGGGGGCTGGGGCCAACGTCCTGACTTTC. The full variable domain, in which reference TRBV5-6 and TRBJ2-6 provide the parts outside the CDR3, is DAGVTQSPTHLIKTRGQQVTLRCSPKSGHDTVSWYQQALGQGPQFIFQYYEEEERQRGNFPDRFSGHQFPNYSSELNVNALLLGDSALYLCASSLTKGAGANVLTFGAGSRLTVL.

This clonotype was counted between two and nine times. The chain carries TRBV29-1 and TRBJ1-1; maybe TRBD1 (5 bases). Trimming removed 3 bases from V and 4 bases from J, with 21 bases in between. This CDR3 spans 16 amino acids. Germline V gives CDR1 SQVTM, CDR2 ANQGSEA. The CDR3 DNA follows: TGCAGCGTTGAGGTAGGTGGGGGTTTCACCCCCACTGAAGCTTTCTTT. This encodes CSVEVGGGFTPTEAFF. Together with reference TRBV29-1 and TRBJ1-1, the CDR3 gives the full variable domain: SAVISQKPSRDICQRGTSLTIQCQVDSQVTMMFWYRQQPGQSLTLIATANQGSEATYESGFVIDKFPISRPNLTFSTLTVSNMSPEDSSIYLCSVEVGGGFTPTEAFFGQGTRLTVV.